These 2 T cell receptor beta chains were sequenced from one sample in a study of shared clonotypes between healthy human individuals. The repertoire was sequenced with immunoSEQ multiplex PCR; TCRdb's copy has only in-frame clones and lacks some. The sample holds roughly 1,800,000 clones, around 96% seen once. Naive CD8 cells lacked CD45RO, underwent positive selection for CCR7 and left out terminally differentiated effector memory CD45RA+ cells. Material: naive CD8+ T cells sorted from blood. The receptors derive from a man aged 18 to 29 in good health.

The CDR3, as DNA: TGTGCCAGCAGTTGGCTAGAAACAGATACGCAGTATTTT. Its translation: CASSWLETDTQYF. The rearrangement joins TRBV25-1 to TRBJ2-3; D call uncertain. Trimming took off 5 bases at V and 3 bases at J, with 9 bases between the two ends. This CDR3 is 13 amino acids long. Germline CDR1 is MGHDK and CDR2 is SYGVNS.

For this clone: The sample carries other DNA sequences with the same CDR3. CDR3 nucleotides: TGTGCCAGCAGCTCCCCTGATTCCTACGAGCAGTACTTC. This encodes CASSSPDSYEQYF. The V gene is TRBV11-3, the J gene TRBJ2-7; D remains unclear. Germline CDR1 SGHNT, CDR2 YENEEA. V dropped 4 bases and J dropped 1 base, with 8 bases sitting between them. CDR3 length: 13 residues.